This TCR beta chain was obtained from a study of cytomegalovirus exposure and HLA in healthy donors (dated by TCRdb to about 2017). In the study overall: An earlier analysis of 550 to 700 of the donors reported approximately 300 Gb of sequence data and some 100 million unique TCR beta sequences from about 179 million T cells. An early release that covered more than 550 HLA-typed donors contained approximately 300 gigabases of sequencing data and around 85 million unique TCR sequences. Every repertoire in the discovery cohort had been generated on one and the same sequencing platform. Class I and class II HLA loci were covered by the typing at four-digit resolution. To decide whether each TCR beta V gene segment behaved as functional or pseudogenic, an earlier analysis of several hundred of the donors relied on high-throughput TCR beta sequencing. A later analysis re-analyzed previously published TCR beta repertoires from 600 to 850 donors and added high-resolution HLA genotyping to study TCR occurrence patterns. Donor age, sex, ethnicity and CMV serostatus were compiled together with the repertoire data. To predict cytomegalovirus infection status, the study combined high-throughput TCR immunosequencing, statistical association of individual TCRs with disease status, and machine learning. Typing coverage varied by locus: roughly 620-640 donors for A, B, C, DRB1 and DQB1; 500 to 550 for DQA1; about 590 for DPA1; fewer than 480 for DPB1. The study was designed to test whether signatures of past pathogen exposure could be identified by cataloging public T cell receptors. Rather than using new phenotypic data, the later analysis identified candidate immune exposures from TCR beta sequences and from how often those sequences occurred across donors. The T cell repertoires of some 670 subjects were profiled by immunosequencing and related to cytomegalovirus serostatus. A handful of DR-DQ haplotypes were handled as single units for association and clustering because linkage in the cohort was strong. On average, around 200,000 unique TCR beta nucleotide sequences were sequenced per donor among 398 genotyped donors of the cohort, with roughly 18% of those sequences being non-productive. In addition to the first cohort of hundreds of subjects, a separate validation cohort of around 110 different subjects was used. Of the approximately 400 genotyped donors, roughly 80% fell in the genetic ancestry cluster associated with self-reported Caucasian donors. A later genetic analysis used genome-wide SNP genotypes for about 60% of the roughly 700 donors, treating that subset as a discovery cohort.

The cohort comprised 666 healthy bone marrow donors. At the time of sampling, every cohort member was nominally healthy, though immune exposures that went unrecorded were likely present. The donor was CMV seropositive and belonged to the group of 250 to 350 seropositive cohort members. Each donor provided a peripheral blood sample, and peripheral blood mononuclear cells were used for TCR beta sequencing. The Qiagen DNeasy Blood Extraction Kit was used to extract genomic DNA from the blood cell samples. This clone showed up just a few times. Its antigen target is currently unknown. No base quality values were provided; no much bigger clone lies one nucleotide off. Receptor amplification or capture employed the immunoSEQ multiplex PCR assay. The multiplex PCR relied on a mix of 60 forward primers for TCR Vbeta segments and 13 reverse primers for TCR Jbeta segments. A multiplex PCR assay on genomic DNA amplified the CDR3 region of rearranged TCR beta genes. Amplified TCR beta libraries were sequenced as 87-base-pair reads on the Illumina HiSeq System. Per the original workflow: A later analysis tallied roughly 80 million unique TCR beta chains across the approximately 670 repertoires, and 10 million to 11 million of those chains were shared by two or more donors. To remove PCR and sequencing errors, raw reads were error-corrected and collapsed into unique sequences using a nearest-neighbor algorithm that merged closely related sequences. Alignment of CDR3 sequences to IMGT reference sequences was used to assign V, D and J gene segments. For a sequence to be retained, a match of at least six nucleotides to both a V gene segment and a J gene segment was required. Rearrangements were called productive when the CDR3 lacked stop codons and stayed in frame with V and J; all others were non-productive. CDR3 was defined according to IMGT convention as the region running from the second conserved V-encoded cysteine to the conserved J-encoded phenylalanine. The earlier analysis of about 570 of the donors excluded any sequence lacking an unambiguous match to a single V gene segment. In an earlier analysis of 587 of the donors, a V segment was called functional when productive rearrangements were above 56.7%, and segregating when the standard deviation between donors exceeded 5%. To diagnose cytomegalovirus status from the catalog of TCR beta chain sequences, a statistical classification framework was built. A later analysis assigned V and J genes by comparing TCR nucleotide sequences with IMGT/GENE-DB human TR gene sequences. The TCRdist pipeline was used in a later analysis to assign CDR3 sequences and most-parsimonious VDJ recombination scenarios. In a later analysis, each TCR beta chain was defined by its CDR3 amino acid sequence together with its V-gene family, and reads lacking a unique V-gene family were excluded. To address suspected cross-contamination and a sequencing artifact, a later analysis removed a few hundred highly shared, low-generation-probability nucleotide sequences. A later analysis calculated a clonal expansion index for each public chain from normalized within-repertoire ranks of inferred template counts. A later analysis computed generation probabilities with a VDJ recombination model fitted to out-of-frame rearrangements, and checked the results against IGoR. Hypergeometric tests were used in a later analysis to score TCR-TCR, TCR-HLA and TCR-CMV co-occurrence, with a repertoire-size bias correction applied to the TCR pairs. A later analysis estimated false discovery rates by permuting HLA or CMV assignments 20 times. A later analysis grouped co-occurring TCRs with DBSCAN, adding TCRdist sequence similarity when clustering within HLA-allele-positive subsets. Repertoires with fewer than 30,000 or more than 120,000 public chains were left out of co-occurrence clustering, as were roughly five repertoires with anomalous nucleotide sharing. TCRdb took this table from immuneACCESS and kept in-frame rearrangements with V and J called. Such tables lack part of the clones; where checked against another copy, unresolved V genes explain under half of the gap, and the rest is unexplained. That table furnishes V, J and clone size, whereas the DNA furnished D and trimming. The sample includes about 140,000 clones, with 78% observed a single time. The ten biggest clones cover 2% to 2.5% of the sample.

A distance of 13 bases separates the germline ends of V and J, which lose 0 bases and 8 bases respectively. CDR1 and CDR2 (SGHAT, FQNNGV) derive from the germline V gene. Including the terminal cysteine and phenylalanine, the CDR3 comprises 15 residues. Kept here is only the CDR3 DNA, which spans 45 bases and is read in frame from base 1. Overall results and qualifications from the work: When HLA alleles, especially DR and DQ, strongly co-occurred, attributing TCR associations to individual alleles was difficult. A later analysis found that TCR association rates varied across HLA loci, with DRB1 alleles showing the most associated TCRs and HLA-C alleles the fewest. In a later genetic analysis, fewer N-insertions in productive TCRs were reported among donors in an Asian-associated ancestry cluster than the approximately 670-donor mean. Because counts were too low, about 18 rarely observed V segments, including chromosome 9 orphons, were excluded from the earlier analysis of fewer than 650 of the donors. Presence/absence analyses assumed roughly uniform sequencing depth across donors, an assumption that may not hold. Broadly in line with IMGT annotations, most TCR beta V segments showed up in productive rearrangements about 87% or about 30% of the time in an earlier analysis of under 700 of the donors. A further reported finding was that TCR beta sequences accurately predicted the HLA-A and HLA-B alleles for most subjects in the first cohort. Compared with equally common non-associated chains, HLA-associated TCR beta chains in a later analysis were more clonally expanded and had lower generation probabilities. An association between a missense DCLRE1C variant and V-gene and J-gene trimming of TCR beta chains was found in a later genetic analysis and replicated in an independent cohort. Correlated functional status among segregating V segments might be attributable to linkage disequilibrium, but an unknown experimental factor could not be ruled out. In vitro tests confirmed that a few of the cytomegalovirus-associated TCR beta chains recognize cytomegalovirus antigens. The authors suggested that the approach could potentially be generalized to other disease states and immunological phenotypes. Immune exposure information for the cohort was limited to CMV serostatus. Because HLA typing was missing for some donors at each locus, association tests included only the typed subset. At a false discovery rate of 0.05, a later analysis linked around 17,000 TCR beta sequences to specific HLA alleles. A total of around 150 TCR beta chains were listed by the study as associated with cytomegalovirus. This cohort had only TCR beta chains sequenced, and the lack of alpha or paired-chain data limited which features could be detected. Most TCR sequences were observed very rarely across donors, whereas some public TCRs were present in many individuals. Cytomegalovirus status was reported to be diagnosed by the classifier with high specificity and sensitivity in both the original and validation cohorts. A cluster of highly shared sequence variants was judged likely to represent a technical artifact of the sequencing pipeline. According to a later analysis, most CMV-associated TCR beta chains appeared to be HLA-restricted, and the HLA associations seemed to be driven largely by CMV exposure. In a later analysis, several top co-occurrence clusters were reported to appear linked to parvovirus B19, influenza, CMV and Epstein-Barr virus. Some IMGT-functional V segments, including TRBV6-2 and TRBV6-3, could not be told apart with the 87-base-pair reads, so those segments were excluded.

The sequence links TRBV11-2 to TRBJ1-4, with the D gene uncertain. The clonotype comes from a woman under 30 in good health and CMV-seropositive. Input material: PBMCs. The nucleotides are TGTGCCAGCAGCTTAGACGGGGTCCCTGGGGAAAAACTGTTTTTT. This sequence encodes CASSLDGVPGEKLFF.